The following is a T cell receptor (beta chain) sequence with its context. It has no known antigen specificity. Base-call qualities are not available, and no considerably larger clone is one nucleotide away. From the germline V gene, CDR1 is SGHRS and CDR2 is YFSETQ. V is cut back by 4 bases and J by 1 base, with 7 bases in the junction unmatched. The CDR3 holds 16 amino acids from the cysteine to the phenylalanine. The sequence is cut down to CDR3 DNA, 48 bases in frame from base 1. This entry comes from a study of beta chain features in type 1 diabetes (dated by TCRdb to about 2018). Broadly, across the study: Patients and healthy donors did not differ in mean age, gender distribution, total cell number or subset yield. Regulatory and stem cell-like memory subsets were isolated from only 8 patients and 8 healthy donors, whereas naive and central memory subsets came from all 30 or so donors. A total of roughly 100 million sorted cells were examined across all samples, and the number of cells per subset was strongly correlated with RNA yield. In the study, TCRB repertoires of sorted circulating CD4+ T cell subsets from recently diagnosed type 1 diabetes patients were compared with those of matched healthy donors. Results the study describes overall, beyond this receptor: Shorter templates might be favored by PCR, yet because patient and control samples were amplified and corrected together, any such skew would affect both groups equally. Naive, central memory and regulatory TCRB repertoires appeared to be more alike among patients than among healthy donors. Only small numbers of individuals were included in the HLA sub-analyses, which left unresolved whether HLA type had any influence on TCRB rearrangement. A moderate but significant shortening of TCRB CDR3 length was observed in type 1 diabetes patients in all four CD4+ subsets. At VDJ recombination sites, type 1 diabetes patients had fewer insertions and more deleted nucleotides, which implies abnormalities in thymic rearrangement. Because cDNA rather than genomic DNA was sequenced, highly expressing activated cells could have been over-represented, although no difference in activation and CD3 levels was found between groups.

Each donor gave one peripheral blood draw, roughly 110 mL on average, collected into heparinised tubes. A BD FACSAria II and a panel including CD45RO, CCR7, CD25, CD127, CD95 and CD27 were used to sort naive, central memory, regulatory and stem cell-like memory CD4+ T cells. Purity was above 98% for every sorted population. PBMCs were isolated right away by Lymphoprep density gradient centrifugation and were stained directly, without culture. So that batch effects would be minimized, each experiment stained and sorted samples in pairs, pairing one healthy donor with one patient. The entire isolated RNA was reverse transcribed using the High Capacity cDNA Reverse Transcription Kit, and thus expressed TCRB transcripts were sequenced. Naive, central memory and regulatory T cell samples underwent deep immunoSEQ sequencing, averaging approximately 3.3 million total reads per sample. Sorted cells were lysed in RLT buffer, and RNA was extracted using DNase-treated RNeasy Micro or Mini kits according to cell number. Each cell subset was processed on its own to prevent cross-contamination, while patient and healthy donor samples were processed together. The immunoSEQ multiplex PCR was used to amplify TCRB sequences from cDNA, generating 87-bp fragments that spanned the CDR3 region. The amplicons were sequenced using the Illumina HiSeq platform. The authors' analysis ran thus. Synthetic template baselines were used to correct PCR bias computationally, reads within Hamming distance 2 were collapsed, and singletons that could not be merged were discarded. By aligning reads against IMGT, V, D and J genes, CDR3 length, and insertions or deletions at six rearrangement sites were assigned. Within each subset, clonotype counts were normalized to the number of sorted cells before true diversity and Gini coefficients were calculated with the tcR R package. The overlap coefficient, calculated on TCRB nucleotide sequences, was used to measure repertoire sharing. As a proxy for the pre-selection repertoire, out-of-frame TCRB sequences from naive cells were analyzed. TCRdb holds this immuneACCESS table with in-frame rearrangements only. Some clones are missing; in checked studies, unresolved V genes explain under half, and the rest has no known cause. V, J and clone size are those of that table, while D and trimming were read from the DNA. This sample gives hundreds of thousands of clones in total; roughly 12% of them show up just once. Clones ranked in the top ten supply about 0.018% of the sample.

The chain is made from TRBV5-1 and TRBJ1-1; 10 nucleotides in the junction match TRBD1. The sequence was obtained from a man younger than 35 in good health. Sample: naive CD4+ T cells from blood. The sample's cell subset or site, from its label and the paper: true naive CD4+ T cells. The CDR3 has the sequence CASSIGQGVANTEAFF. The DNA reads TGCGCCAGCAGCATAGGACAGGGGGTCGCGAACACTGAAGCTTTCTTT.